This T cell receptor beta chain was sequenced during a study of shared clonotypes between healthy human individuals. In the study overall: Plates per donor: three CD4 naive, three CD4 memory, two CD8 naive, one CD8 memory.

About this clone itself: The antigen is unknown.

Whole-study findings and limits: Generation of non-shared clonotypes was less probable than generation of clonotypes shared by all four donors.

Original handling: Filtering of immunoSEQ junctional sequences could not match full-length read filtering. Repertoires were generated with immunoSEQ multiplex PCR, while TCRdb's copy carries only in-frame clones and drops some. D and trimming were read from the DNA, whereas the V and J calls and clone size are those reported in that table. The sample includes around 640,000 clones, 96% of them seen just once. Naive CD8 isolation took CD45RO-negative cells positively selected for CCR7 and excluded terminally differentiated effector memory CD45RA+ cells. The CDR3 covers 13 residues. Per germline, CDR1 SGDLS and CDR2 YYNGEE. Trimming pared 5 bases from V and 0 bases from J, leaving 3 bases between.

V is TRBV9 and J is TRBJ2-6; D remains unclear. The receptor was derived from a woman aged 25 to 39 in good health. Sequenced: naive CD8+ T cells sorted from blood. The CDR3 reads CASSDSGANVLTF. DNA for the CDR3: TGTGCCAGCAGTGACTCTGGGGCCAACGTCCTGACTTTC.